This TCR beta chain originates from a study of shared clonotypes between healthy human individuals. General study results and limits: Inspection by rarefaction showed sorted-subset sequencing to be incomplete despite large depth.

A note on this clone: The antigen is unknown.

The assay used deep level. Using immunoSEQ multiplex PCR, the repertoire was profiled, and TCRdb retains in-frame clones only, with some absent. The sample consists of 650,000 to 750,000 clones, about two thirds of them appearing once. Germline V gene sequence: CDR1 SGDLS, CDR2 YYNGEE. Losses at the gene ends were 3 bases for V and 1 base for J; bases not matched to a gene: 16. CDR3 length: 20 residues. The V and J genes are TRBV9 and TRBJ2-7, with TRBD2 matching over 13 bases. The sequence was collected from a woman in her twenties or thirties in good health. The sequencing input was memory CD4+ T cells sorted from blood. Subset noted: CD45RA-negative fraction. The CDR3 sequence: CASSDATSGRPHSRSYEQYF. The CDR3 coding sequence is TGTGCCAGCAGCGACGCGACTAGCGGGAGGCCTCACTCCCGGTCCTACGAGCAGTACTTC.